The 26 T cell receptor beta chains below come from one sample, sequenced in a study of graft-versus-host responses after intestinal transplantation. These receptors have no known antigen. Produced via immunoSEQ multiplex PCR; TCRdb's table is partial and in-frame only. The sample carries 40,000 to 60,000 clones, approximately 84% recorded once. The sample was unstimulated CD4+ T cells sorted from spleen or lymph node cells, taken before transplant. These receptors were obtained from a human donor who was the organ donor for an intestinal transplant.

The table lists this clone with a few counts. CDR3 DNA: TGTGCCAGCAGTGAAACGGGGCGTCCGGGCCGTTACGAGCAGTACTTC. Amino acid sequence: CASSETGRPGRYEQYF. The chain links TRBV6-1 to TRBJ2-7, with D possibly called TRBD1 or TRBD2 (5 bases each). V lost 2 bases and J 4 bases, leaving 18 bases between the germline ends. Per germline, CDR1 MNHNS and CDR2 SASEGT. This CDR3 contains 16 residues.

The chain combines TRBV10-1 with TRBJ2-5, with TRBD2 identical over 7 bases. CDR1 is WNHNN, CDR2 SYGVQD, per germline (reference sequence). V lost 0 bases to trimming and J lost 3 bases; unmatched junction nucleotides: 1. The CDR3 runs to 14 residues. The DNA for the CDR3 is TGCGCCAGCAGTGAGTCGGGGAGGGAAGAGACCCAGTACTTC. It yields the protein CASSESGREETQYF.

Details on this clone: One end of the junction does not line up with germline, which may come from a read error. J is TRBJ2-3 and V is TRBV6-1, with 8 bases matching TRBD1. Germline V CDR1 and CDR2: MNHNS, SASEGT. The CDR3 runs to 14 residues. CDR3 residues: CASSSRSGTGTQYF. DNA of the CDR3: TGTGCCAGCAGTTCCCGTTCGGGGACAGGTACGCAGTATTTT.

This chain uses TRBV11-2 with TRBJ2-7; D is uncertain. Trimming removed 6 bases at V and 4 bases at J, with 19 bases between. Germline V gives CDR1 SGHAT, CDR2 FQNNGV. The CDR3 runs 15 residues. The CDR3 spells CASSFPKFGVYEQYF. The CDR3 region has the DNA TGTGCCAGCAGTTTCCCGAAGTTTGGGGTATACGAGCAGTACTTC.

This clone was observed a handful of times. The V and J genes are TRBV6-5 and TRBJ2-2; 7 bases align to TRBD1. The germline V gene encodes CDR1 MNHEY and CDR2 SVGAGI. With 6 bases clipped from V and 1 base from J, the junction kept 5 bases outside the gene matches. The CDR3 is made up of 15 amino acids. The CDR3 sequence is CASSLDRVNTGELFF. The CDR3 DNA follows: TGTGCCAGCAGCCTTGACAGGGTGAACACCGGGGAGCTGTTTTTT.

This clone has more than one count but fewer than ten. The identical CDR3 is also encoded by other nucleotide sequences in the sample. This chain connects TRBV5-1 to TRBJ2-7; 10 nucleotides agree with TRBD1. Looked up from germline, CDR1 is SGHRS and CDR2 is YFSETQ. The CDR3 is 13 amino acids. V shed 4 bases and J 3 bases; nucleotides not matched to a gene: 1. The CDR3 region is CASSRDRGYEQYF. In DNA, the CDR3 is TGCGCCAGCAGCCGGGACAGGGGCTACGAGCAGTACTTC.

The rearrangement links TRBV27 to TRBJ1-5; D gene ambiguous. CDR1 and CDR2 (germline): MNHEY, SMNVEV (reference sequence). The CDR3 is 13 amino acids. V lost 3 bases and J 4 bases, leaving 7 bases between the germline ends. The CDR3 region is CASSFGRNQPQHF. For the CDR3, the DNA is TGTGCCAGCAGTTTTGGCAGGAATCAGCCCCAGCATTTT.

The chain carries TRBV5-5 and TRBJ1-2, with D hard to call. CDR3 length equals 14 residues. From germline, CDR1 is SGHKS and CDR2 YYEKEE (reference sequence). Trimming took 4 bases from V and 4 from J, leaving 14 bases between them. Here the CDR3 DNA reads TGTGCCAGCAGCCCGGGGAGGGCTCCCTATGGCTACACCTTC. Translating gives CASSPGRAPYGYTF. Combining the CDR3 with reference TRBV5-5 and TRBJ1-2 gives the whole variable domain DAGVTQSPTHLIKTRGQQVTLRCSPISGHKSVSWYQQVLGQGPQFIFQYYEKEERGRGNFPDRFSARQFPNYSSELNVNALLLGDSALYLCASSPGRAPYGYTFGSGTRLTVV.

The J gene is TRBJ1-1, the V gene TRBV5-6, with 10 bases that match TRBD1. CDR1 is SGHDT, CDR2 YYEEEE, per germline. This CDR3 has 16 amino acids. J lost 4 bases, V lost 2 bases, and 8 bases had no gene match. The CDR3: CASSLFRGQGFTEAFF. In DNA form, the CDR3 reads TGTGCCAGCAGCTTATTCCGGGGACAGGGGTTCACTGAAGCTTTCTTT.

V is TRBV5-1 and J is TRBJ2-7; tentatively, D is TRBD1 (5 bases). CDR3 length: 16 residues. V lost 0 bases and J 0 bases, leaving 13 bases between the germline ends. CDR1 is SGHRS and CDR2 is YFSETQ in the germline V gene. The DNA of the CDR3 is TGCGCCAGCAGCTTGGATCTGGGGCTTAGCTCCTACGAGCAGTACTTC. Residues: CASSLDLGLSSYEQYF. Full variable domain (rest looked up from reference TRBV5-1 and TRBJ2-7): KAGVTQTPRYLIKTRGQQVTLSCSPISGHRSVSWYQQTPGQGLQFLFEYFSETQRNKGNFPGRFSGRQFSNSRSEMNVSTLELGDSALYLCASSLDLGLSSYEQYFGPGTRLTVT.

The chain joins TRBV11-3 to TRBJ2-1; 15 bases agree with TRBD2. The V gene's germline CDR1 is SGHNT and CDR2 YENEEA. This CDR3 has 17 amino acids. V was pared by 1 base and J by 6 bases, with 4 bases of the junction left unmatched. The CDR3 DNA reads as TGTGCCAGCAGCTTAGCCGGGACTAGCGGGGGGATCAATGAGCAGTTCTTC. Its protein is CASSLAGTSGGINEQFF.

This chain connects TRBV29-1 to TRBJ2-1, with 7 positions matching TRBD2. CDR1 and CDR2 from the germline V gene are SQVTM and ANQGSEA. This CDR3 is built from 13 residues. V shed 5 bases, J shed 5 bases, and the junction held 6 bases outside the gene matches. The CDR3 loop reads CSVTAGRHNEQFF. The CDR3 DNA reads as TGCAGCGTTACAGCGGGGCGCCACAATGAGCAGTTCTTC.

The CDR3 loop is CASGPPPSGDLESYEQYF. The CDR3 DNA sequence: TGTGCTAGTGGTCCTCCCCCTAGCGGGGACCTCGAGTCCTACGAGCAGTACTTC. V is TRBV12-5 and J is TRBJ2-7; 9 positions agree with TRBD2. After removal of 5 bases from V and 1 base from J, the junction contained 15 bases not matched to a gene. The germline CDR1 and CDR2 sequences are LGHNT and FRNRAP. The CDR3 sequence is 18 residues long.

The chain couples TRBV6-5 to TRBJ1-3; D not resolved. This CDR3 has 15 amino acids. V gave up 0 bases and J gave up 7 bases, with 13 bases separating them. CDR1 is MNHEY and CDR2 is SVGAGI in the germline V gene. CDR3 sequence (DNA): TGTGCCAGCAGTTACTCGAAGGGCCTCGGGAACACCATATATTTT. Its protein product is CASSYSKGLGNTIYF.

This clone was observed a few times. The chain recombines TRBV4-3 with TRBJ2-2, with TRBD2 matching 9 bases. The CDR3 runs to 16 residues. Germline CDR1 is LGHNA and CDR2 is YSLEER. Unmatched junction bases numbered 6, after V lost 3 bases and J lost 4 bases. The CDR3 coding sequence is TGCGCCAGCAGCCATATAGCGGGGGTGGGCACCGGGGAGCTGTTTTTT. It yields the protein CASSHIAGVGTGELFF.

V gene TRBV7-2 combines with J gene TRBJ2-5; a possible D gene is TRBD2 (6 bases). The CDR3 has 13 amino acids. Germline V lookup: CDR1 SGHTA, CDR2 FQGNSA. The V gene lost 5 bases and the J gene lost 5 bases, with 12 bases spanning the gap. The chain's CDR3 is CASSPGVWETQYF. The CDR3 DNA reads TGTGCCAGCAGCCCGGGGGTATGGGAGACCCAGTACTTC.

The CDR3 DNA is TGTGCCAGCAGTGAAGCGAACGCGGGAAACACAGATACGCAGTATTTT. It translates to CASSEANAGNTDTQYF. This sequence joins TRBV6-1 and TRBJ2-3; a possible D gene is TRBD2 (6 bases). This CDR3 comprises 16 residues. CDR1 MNHNS and CDR2 SASEGT come from the germline V gene. V gave up 0 bases and J gave up 2 bases, with 12 bases separating them.

This chain links TRBV5-4 with TRBJ2-4; 11 bases match TRBD1. The V segment lost 4 bases and the J segment 6 bases; nucleotides outside the gene matches: 6. Germline V CDR1 and CDR2: SGHNT, YYREEE (reference sequence). The CDR3 totals 15 residues. The CDR3 nucleotides are TGTGCCAGCAGCCCTGGGACAGGGGGGTTAAACATTCAGTACTTC. Translation gives CASSPGTGGLNIQYF.

The CDR3 DNA is TGTGCCAGCGGCCGGGACGGCTTAACGCAGTATTTT. Its translation is CASGRDGLTQYF. This chain uses TRBV7-2 with TRBJ2-3; D is tentatively TRBD1 or TRBD2 (5 bases each). With 8 bases removed from V and 9 bases from J, the gap between germline ends came to 15 bases. From germline, CDR1 is SGHTA and CDR2 FQGNSA. The CDR3 totals 12 residues.

This chain joins TRBV6-4 and TRBJ2-2, with 11 nucleotides matching TRBD2. This CDR3 comprises 15 residues. Germline lookup yields CDR1 MRHNA and CDR2 SNTAGT. V dropped 4 bases and J dropped 4; count of bases not matched to a gene: 2. CDR3 in amino acids: CASSALAGGTGELFF. The DNA for the CDR3 is TGTGCCAGCAGTGCCCTAGCGGGAGGCACCGGGGAGCTGTTTTTT.

The chain links TRBV7-2 to TRBJ1-2; D uncertain. CDR1 and CDR2 from the germline V gene are SGHTA and FQGNSA. CDR3 length: 13 amino acids. Between the trimmed V and J ends, which lost 5 bases and 3 bases, there was a span of 10 bases. CDR3 DNA: TGTGCCAGCAGCCCCTCCAGCCACTATGGCTACACCTTC. Encoded protein: CASSPSSHYGYTF.

The chain recombines TRBV14 with TRBJ2-4, with 8 bases fitting TRBD2. The CDR3 is 13 amino acids. Germline CDR1 is SGHDN and CDR2 is FVKESK. Trimming took 0 bases from V and 15 from J; bases not matched to a gene: 7. The CDR3 DNA reads TGTGCCAGCAGCCAAGATCCAGGGCGGGGGGCGTACTTC. It specifies CASSQDPGRGAYF.

This clone was recorded only once. The chain is built from TRBV5-1 and TRBJ2-1, with D perhaps assigned TRBD1 or TRBD2 (5 bases each). V lost 6 bases, J lost 0 bases, and 10 bases lay in between. CDR3 length equals 14 residues. The V gene's germline CDR1 is SGHRS and CDR2 YFSETQ. CDR3 sequence reads: CASTRDLSYNEQFF. The CDR3, as DNA: TGCGCCAGCACCAGGGACCTCTCCTACAATGAGCAGTTCTTC.

The chain carries TRBV27 and TRBJ2-1; 9 nucleotides align to TRBD2. V lost 5 bases, J lost 6 bases, and 14 bases stayed unmatched. The germline V gene has CDR1 MNHEY and CDR2 SMNVEV (reference sequence). The CDR3 totals 17 residues. CDR3 sequence: CASSPPPLIAGANEQFF. As DNA, the CDR3 is TGTGCCAGCAGTCCCCCCCCGCTTATAGCGGGAGCCAATGAGCAGTTCTTC.

This clone was counted a single time. The rearrangement uses TRBV11-2 and TRBJ1-4; tentative D call: TRBD1 (6 bases). The V end was cut by 0 bases, the J end by 6 bases, with 17 bases between. From germline, CDR1 is SGHAT and CDR2 FQNNGV. The CDR3 length is 17 residues. The CDR3 spells CASSLDHARGGDEKLFF. The CDR3 DNA reads TGTGCCAGCAGCTTAGATCATGCCAGGGGAGGTGATGAAAAACTGTTTTTT.

The rearrangement links TRBV20-1 to TRBJ1-1, with a weak D call TRBD1 (5 bases). The germline V gene has CDR1 DFQATT and CDR2 SNEGSKA (reference sequence). With 6 bases removed from V and 3 bases from J, the gap between germline ends came to 8 bases. The CDR3 extends over 11 amino acids. CDR3 region: CSAEGYTEAFF. The DNA for the CDR3 is TGCAGTGCCGAGGGGTACACTGAAGCTTTCTTT.